This TCR beta chain derives from a study of blood T cell repertoires in COVID-19. For the study at large: PBMCs, B-cell-depleted T cells, or T cells were the source of the cDNA or gDNA that made up the material.

The J segment lost 4 bases and the V segment lost 7 bases, leaving 6 bases of the junction unmatched. Germline CDR1 SGHTA, CDR2 FQGNSA. CDR3 length equals 15 residues. Per the original data handling: The assay estimated nucleated cells by amplifying reference gene primers. The table came from immunoSEQ multiplex PCR; TCRdb's copy has only in-frame clones and leaves some out. V, J and clone size were drawn from that table, and D and trimming were deduced from the DNA. The data contain about 230,000 clones, over 70% of them singletons. This clonotype originated in a woman of 80 years or more with acute or convalescent COVID-19. Sequencing used peripheral blood. The V gene is TRBV7-2, the J gene TRBJ2-3; TRBD2 agrees at 12 bases. The DNA for the CDR3 is TGTGCCAGCACCCCGACTAGCGGGGGCGCAGATACGCAGTATTTT. As protein: CASTPTSGGADTQYF.